Described below is a single TCR beta chain sequence and its context. TCRdb re-called the RT-PCR reads through MiXCR, storing one row per CDR3 protein. The repertoire holds roughly 700,000 distinct CDR3 sequences, with approximately 14% as singletons. This entry is derived from a study of response to subunit inactivated influenza vaccine. CDR1 and CDR2 (germline): SGHDN, FVKESK. The V end lost 5 bases, the J end lost 0 bases, and 7 bases lay between the germline ends. The CDR3 consists of 14 residues. The chain joins TRBV14 to TRBJ2-2; no reliable D call. This specimen was PBMCs from blood, taken 14 days before vaccination. This sequence originates from a man aged 50 or older who received an inactivated influenza vaccine. CDR3 protein: CASSKHTNTGELFF. CDR3 coding DNA: TGTGCCAGCAGCAAACACACGAACACCGGGGAGCTGTTTTTT.